The rows below give T cell receptor beta chains drawn from one sample of a study of CD4 and CD8 cells across lung adenocarcinoma regions. TCRdb reprocessed the PCR reads with MiXCR, giving one entry per CDR3 protein. The data hold about 7,700 distinct CDR3 sequences, with roughly 40% observed a single time. Material: CD4+ T cells from the margin of a lung tumor. The receptors derive from a male donor with lung adenocarcinoma. The CD4 and CD8 labels of this study may be unreliable. Both conserved end residues are part of each CDR3. A D gene is named only where the DNA matches it firmly. Size tells how often a clone was seen (once, few, many) or the class of an expanded clone, and some rows leave it out.

CDR3aa: CASSWGVIYNEQFF; CDR3nt: TGTGCCAGCAGTTGGGGGGTCATCTACAATGAGCAGTTCTTC; v_gene: TRBV12-3/TRBV12-4; d_gene: NA; len: 14; abundance: few; j_gene: TRBJ2-1
CDR3aa: CASSYASGYNEQFF; CDR3nt: TGTGCCAGCAGCTACGCTAGCGGATACAATGAGCAGTTCTTC; v_gene: TRBV7-3; d_gene: TRBD2; len: 14; abundance: NA; j_gene: TRBJ2-1
CDR3aa: CASSQSLGAAYEQYF; CDR3nt: TGCGCCAGCAGCCAGAGTCTGGGGGCTGCCTACGAGCAGTACTTC; v_gene: TRBV4-1; d_gene: NA; len: 15; abundance: NA; j_gene: TRBJ2-7
CDR3aa: CASNPTGVETQYF; CDR3nt: TGTGCCAGCAACCCAACAGGGGTAGAGACCCAGTACTTC; v_gene: TRBV6-1; d_gene: TRBD1; len: 13; abundance: NA; j_gene: TRBJ2-5
CDR3aa: CASSEALGTGGDEQYF; CDR3nt: TGTGCCAGCAGTGAAGCTTTAGGGACAGGGGGCGACGAGCAGTACTTC; v_gene: TRBV6-1; d_gene: TRBD1; len: 16; abundance: medium-sized; j_gene: TRBJ2-7
CDR3aa: CASSIGGSGGVYNEQFF; CDR3nt: TGTGCCAGCAGCATAGGTGGGAGCGGGGGGGTTTACAATGAGCAGTTCTTC; v_gene: TRBV7-8; d_gene: TRBD2; len: 17; abundance: many; j_gene: TRBJ2-1
CDR3aa: CASSLLATNEKLFF; CDR3nt: TGTGCCAGCAGCTTACTGGCAACTAATGAAAAACTGTTTTTT; v_gene: TRBV6-5; d_gene: NA; len: 14; abundance: NA; j_gene: TRBJ1-4
CDR3aa: CASTLRGGLDNQPQHF; CDR3nt: TGTGCCAGCACCCTACGGGGAGGGTTAGACAATCAGCCCCAGCATTTT; v_gene: TRBV7-2; d_gene: NA; len: 16; abundance: once; j_gene: TRBJ1-5
CDR3aa: CASTDGVTEAFF; CDR3nt: TGTGCCAGCACCGACGGGGTCACTGAAGCTTTCTTT; v_gene: TRBV28; d_gene: NA; len: 12; abundance: NA; j_gene: TRBJ1-1
CDR3aa: CASSQGQNQPQHF; CDR3nt: TGCGCCAGCAGCCAAGGACAGAATCAGCCCCAGCATTTT; v_gene: TRBV4-3; d_gene: NA; len: 13; abundance: NA; j_gene: TRBJ1-5
CDR3aa: CASSYQGAVTGELFF; CDR3nt: TGTGCCAGCAGTTACCAGGGAGCGGTCACCGGGGAGCTGTTTTTT; v_gene: TRBV6-5; d_gene: NA; len: 15; abundance: few; j_gene: TRBJ2-2